Below are 13 T cell receptor beta chains sequenced from a single sample in a study of shared clonotypes between healthy human individuals. The protocol was immunoSEQ multiplex PCR, while the TCRdb copy is restricted to in-frame clones and leaves out a portion. The profile covers about 380,000 clones, with about 97% appearing a single time and about 0.32% taken by the ten largest. Sequenced input: memory CD8+ T cells sorted from blood. Regarding subset: CD45RO+ cells pooled with CCR7-negative TemRA cells. The receptor set was obtained from a man aged 25-45 years in good health.

This chain joins TRBV6-6 and TRBJ1-2; 8 nucleotides align to TRBD1. CDR1 MNHNY and CDR2 SVGAGI come from the germline V gene (reference sequence). The CDR3 has 13 amino acids. V dropped 4 bases and J dropped 8; count of bases not matched to a gene: 6. The CDR3 DNA reads TGTGCCAGCAGTTTCCCGGACAGGGCCGGCTACACCTTC. Amino acid sequence: CASSFPDRAGYTF.

V usage is TRBV7-8 and J usage is TRBJ2-2, with 10 bases lining up with TRBD1. V gave up 3 bases and J gave up 6 bases; unmatched junction bases: 7. The CDR3 has 16 amino acids. Germline CDR1 is SGHVS and CDR2 is FQNEAQ. CDR3: CASSFYSTGGAGELFF. Written as DNA, the CDR3 is TGTGCCAGCAGCTTTTATTCGACAGGGGGCGCCGGGGAGCTGTTTTTT.

The rearrangement uses TRBV9 and TRBJ2-1, with 9 bases that match TRBD2. V dropped 0 bases and J dropped 11; count of bases not matched to a gene: 3. There are 13 residues in the CDR3. Germline V gene data show CDR1 as SGDLS and CDR2 as YYNGEE. The CDR3 protein is CASSVVAGDKQFF. The CDR3 region has the DNA TGTGCCAGCAGCGTAGTAGCGGGAGACAAGCAGTTCTTC.

V gene TRBV27 combines with J gene TRBJ2-3; possible D gene TRBD2, 5 bases. V was pared by 8 bases and J by 8 bases, with 11 bases between. Germline loops: CDR1 MNHEY, CDR2 SMNVEV (reference sequence). The CDR3 has 11 residues. The chain's CDR3 is CASGLWGTQYF. The CDR3 region has the DNA TGTGCCAGCGGACTTTGGGGTACGCAGTATTTT.

The V call is TRBV29-1, the J call TRBJ2-5; tentatively, D is TRBD1 (5 bases). The CDR3 is made up of 14 amino acids. CDR1 SQVTM and CDR2 ANQGSEA come from the germline V gene. V lost 1 base and J lost 5, with 14 bases in between. The CDR3 loop reads CSVEARQGWETQYF. CDR3 nucleotide sequence: TGCAGCGTTGAAGCGAGGCAGGGATGGGAGACCCAGTACTTC.

A note on this clone: This sample includes further DNA sequences coding for the same CDR3. The CDR3 spells CASSQVGYEQYF. In DNA, the CDR3 is TGTGCCAGCAGCCAAGTGGGCTACGAGCAGTACTTC. The V and J genes are TRBV14 and TRBJ2-7, with unresolved D. Germline CDR1 SGHDN, CDR2 FVKESK. CDR3 size: 12 residues. Trimming stripped 1 base from V and 3 bases from J, with 4 bases between.

This clone appeared a single time. The rearrangement joins TRBV28 to TRBJ1-5, with a tentative D call TRBD1 (6 bases). V dropped 4 bases and J dropped 4 bases, with 14 bases sitting between them. This CDR3 is built from 15 residues. In germline, CDR1 is MDHEN, CDR2 SYDVKM. CDR3 region: CASSSQGGGNQPQHF. CDR3 DNA: TGTGCCAGCAGTTCACAGGGAGGTGGGAATCAGCCCCAGCATTTT. Full variable domain (missing parts from reference TRBV28 and TRBJ1-5): DVKVTQSSRYLVKRTGEKVFLECVQDMDHENMFWYRQDPGLGLRLIYFSYDVKMKEKGDIPEGYSVSREKKERFSLILESASTNQTSMYLCASSSQGGGNQPQHFGDGTRLSIL.

This clone showed up just once. The rearrangement joins TRBV5-1 to TRBJ1-6; 9 bases match TRBD1. This CDR3 spans 14 amino acids. Germline lookup yields CDR1 SGHRS and CDR2 YFSETQ. J gave up 6 bases and V 3 bases, and 1 base lay outside the gene matches. The CDR3 loop reads CASSSDRGNSPLHF. The CDR3 nucleotides read TGCGCCAGCAGCTCGGACAGGGGTAATTCACCCCTCCACTTT.

The V call is TRBV18, the J call TRBJ2-1; tentative D call: TRBD2 (6 bases). V was shortened by 3 bases and J by 13 bases, with 16 bases between the two germline ends. Germline lookup yields CDR1 KGHSH and CDR2 LQKENI. The CDR3 has 13 amino acids. The CDR3 DNA follows: TGTGCCAGCTCACCTCCGGAGGGTATGATTCAGTTCTTC. Residues: CASSPPEGMIQFF.

The rearrangement joins TRBV7-6 to TRBJ2-1; 10 bases are shared with TRBD2. Germline CDR1 is SGHVS and CDR2 is FNYEAQ. With 2 bases clipped from V and 10 bases from J, the junction kept 8 bases outside the gene matches. The CDR3 has 15 residues. The CDR3 reads CASSLSLAGTGEQFF. CDR3 bases: TGTGCCAGCAGCTTATCACTAGCGGGGACCGGGGAGCAGTTCTTC.

This clone has only one observation. This chain links TRBV29-1 with TRBJ2-3; TRBD1 matches 8 bases. Per the germline V gene, CDR1 is SQVTM and CDR2 is ANQGSEA. Losses at the gene ends were 6 bases for V and 1 base for J; bases not matched to a gene: 0. The CDR3 spans 12 residues. In DNA, the CDR3 is TGCAGCGTGACAGGGGGCACAGATACGCAGTATTTT. Encoded protein: CSVTGGTDTQYF.

In DNA, the CDR3 is TGTGCCAGCAGTTCCCCCTGGAGCTCGGAGTATGAGCAGTTCTTC. It specifies CASSSPWSSEYEQFF. The chain carries TRBV28 and TRBJ2-1; D gene uncertain. CDR3 length: 15 residues. The germline V and J ends were trimmed by 4 bases and 8 bases, with 18 bases remaining between them. Germline V CDR1 and CDR2: MDHEN, SYDVKM.

On this clone: The identical CDR3 is also encoded by other nucleotide sequences in the sample. The CDR3, as DNA: TGTGCCAGCAGTGTGGATAGGGCCTACGAGCAGTACTTC. Amino acids: CASSVDRAYEQYF. This chain uses TRBV2 with TRBJ2-7; D is unclear. This CDR3 spans 13 amino acids. Per the germline V gene, CDR1 is SNHLY and CDR2 is FYNNEI. Trimming left V 4 bases short and J 2 bases short, with 9 bases between.